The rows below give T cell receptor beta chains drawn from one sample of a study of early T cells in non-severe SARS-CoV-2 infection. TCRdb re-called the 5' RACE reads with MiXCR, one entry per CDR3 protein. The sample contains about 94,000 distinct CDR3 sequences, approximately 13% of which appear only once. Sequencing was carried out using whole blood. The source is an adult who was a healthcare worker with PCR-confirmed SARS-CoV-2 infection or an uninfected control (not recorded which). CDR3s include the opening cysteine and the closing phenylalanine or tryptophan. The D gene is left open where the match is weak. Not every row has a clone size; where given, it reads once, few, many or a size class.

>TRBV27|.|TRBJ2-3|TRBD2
TGTGCCAGCAGTTTACTCGCTAGCGGGGGTGCAGATACGCAGTATTTT
CASSLLASGGADTQYF
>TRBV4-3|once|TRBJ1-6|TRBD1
TGCGCCAGCAGCCAAGGGGACAGGGGTTCACCCCTCCACTTT
CASSQGDRGSPLHF
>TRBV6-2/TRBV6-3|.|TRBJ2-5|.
TGTGCCAGCAGCCCCCAGGGGCCCCAGACCCAGTACTTC
CASSPQGPQTQYF
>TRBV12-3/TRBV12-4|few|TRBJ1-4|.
TGTGCCAGCAGTTTTGGTGAAAAACTGTTTTTT
CASSFGEKLFF
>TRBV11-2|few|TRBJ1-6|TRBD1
TGTGCCAGCAGCTCCCTGGACAGGGCCAGTTCACCCCTCCACTTT
CASSSLDRASSPLHF
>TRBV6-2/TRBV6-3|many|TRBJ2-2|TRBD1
TGTGCCAGCAGTTACAGACAGGGCGGGGAGCTGTTTTTT
CASSYRQGGELFF
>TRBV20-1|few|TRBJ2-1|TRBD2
TGCAGTGCGAGCCTCTCCCGGGGGGGCCACGATGAGCAGTTCTTC
CSASLSRGGHDEQFF
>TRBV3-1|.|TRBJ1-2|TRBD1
TGTGCCAGCAGCCCCGCCGCCGGACAGGCTTTCTATGGCTACACCTTC
CASSPAAGQAFYGYTF
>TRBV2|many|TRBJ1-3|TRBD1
TGTGCCACCTCCCCGGGACAGGGGGCATCAGCTGGAAACACCATATATTTT
CATSPGQGASAGNTIYF
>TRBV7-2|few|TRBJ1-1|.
TGTGCCAGCAGCTTACTACAGGGTCATACTGAAGCCTTCTTT
CASSLLQGHTEAFF
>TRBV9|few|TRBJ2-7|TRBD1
TGTGCCAGCAGCGTGGGGACAGGATTTCCCTACGAGCAGTACTTC
CASSVGTGFPYEQYF
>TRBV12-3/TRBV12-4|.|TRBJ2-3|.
TGTGCCAGCAAAAAGGCGGGACTTCTTACAGATACGCAGTATTTT
CASKKAGLLTDTQYF
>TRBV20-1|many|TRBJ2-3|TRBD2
TGCAGTGCTAGAACCCTAGCGGGGAACACAGATACGCAGTATTTT
CSARTLAGNTDTQYF
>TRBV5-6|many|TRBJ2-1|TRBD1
TGTGCCAGCAGCCCAAAAGGCGGACAGGGGGTGTACAATGAGCAGTTCTTC
CASSPKGGQGVYNEQFF
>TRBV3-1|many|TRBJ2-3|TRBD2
TGTGCCAGCAGCCAAGACCCCCGGACTAGGATAACAGATACGCAGTATTTT
CASSQDPRTRITDTQYF
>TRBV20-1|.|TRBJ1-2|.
TGCAGTGCTAGAGAAAACAGCGAATATGGCTACACCTTC
CSARENSEYGYTF
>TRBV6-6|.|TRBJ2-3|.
TGTGCCAGCAGTTCTCCAAAATCGGATACGCAGTATTTT
CASSSPKSDTQYF
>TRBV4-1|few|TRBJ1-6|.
TGCGCCAGCAGCCAAGAGGGCGAGGGGAGAGCAAATTCACCCCTCCACTTT
CASSQEGEGRANSPLHF
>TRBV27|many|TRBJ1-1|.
TGTGCCAGCAGTTTATACGGACAGTCTGAAGCTTTCTTT
CASSLYGQSEAFF
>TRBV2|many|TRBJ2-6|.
TGTGCCAGCAGTGAAGGTGTCTCTGGGGCCAACGTCCTGACTTTC
CASSEGVSGANVLTF
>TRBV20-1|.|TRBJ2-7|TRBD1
TGCAGTGCCCAACTTAGGACAGGGATAGTCTACGAGCAGTACTTC
CSAQLRTGIVYEQYF
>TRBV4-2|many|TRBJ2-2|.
TGTGCCAGCAGCCAAGACGTCGAAGGCGGGGAGCTGTTTTTT
CASSQDVEGGELFF
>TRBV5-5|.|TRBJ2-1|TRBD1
TGTGCCAGCAGCTTGGAGGGGACAGGGAACAATGAGCAGTTCTTC
CASSLEGTGNNEQFF
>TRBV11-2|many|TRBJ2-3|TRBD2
TGTGCCAGCAGCGTGGAGACTAGCAGGGCCACAGATACGCAGTATTTT
CASSVETSRATDTQYF
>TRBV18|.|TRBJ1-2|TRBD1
TGTGCCAGCTCACCACCCGGGACAGGGGGCTTTAATGGCTACACCTTC
CASSPPGTGGFNGYTF
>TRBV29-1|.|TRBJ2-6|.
TGCAGCGCAGACACTGGGGCCAACGTCCTGACTTTC
CSADTGANVLTF
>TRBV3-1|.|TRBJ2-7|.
TGTGCCAGCAGCCAAGATTTGGGACTGGCCACCTACGAGCAGTACTTC
CASSQDLGLATYEQYF
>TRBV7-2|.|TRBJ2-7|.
TGTGCCAGCAGCCCAAGGAATCAGGCCTACGAGCAGTACTTC
CASSPRNQAYEQYF
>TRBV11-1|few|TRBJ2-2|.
TGTGCCAGCAGCGGCCGCCAAAGTCCCGGGGAGCTGTTTTTT
CASSGRQSPGELFF
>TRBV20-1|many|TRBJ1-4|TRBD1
TGCAGTCTGAAACAGGGGACAACTAATGAAAAACTGTTTTTT
CSLKQGTTNEKLFF
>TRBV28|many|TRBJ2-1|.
TGTGCCAGCAGGCCTGGGGACACGCTAAAGAATGAGCAGTTCTTC
CASRPGDTLKNEQFF
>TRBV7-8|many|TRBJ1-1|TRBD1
TGTGCCAGCAGCCGCGGGGACAGGGGGCTGAACACTGAAGCTTTCTTT
CASSRGDRGLNTEAFF
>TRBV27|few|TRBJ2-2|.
TGTGCCAGCAGTTTGACATGGAACACCGGGGAGCTGTTTTTT
CASSLTWNTGELFF
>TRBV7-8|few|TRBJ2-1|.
TGTGCCAGCAGCGCACTAGCCCACAATGAGCAGTTCTTC
CASSALAHNEQFF
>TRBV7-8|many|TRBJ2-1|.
TGTGCCAGCAGCTTATCACCTAATGAGCAGTTCTTC
CASSLSPNEQFF
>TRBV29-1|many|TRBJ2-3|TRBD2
TGCAGCGTTGATGGGGGAGGGAGCACAGATACGCAGTATTTT
CSVDGGGSTDTQYF
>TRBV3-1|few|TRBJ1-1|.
TGTGCCAGCAGCCAAGGGGACGGGACCCGGGATTTCTTT
CASSQGDGTRDFF
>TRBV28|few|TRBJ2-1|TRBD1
TGTGCCAGCAGTTCGGGACAGGGCAATGAGCAGTTCTTC
CASSSGQGNEQFF
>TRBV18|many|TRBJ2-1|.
TGTGCCAGCTCACCAACCGTCGGGGGCGCCTACAATGAGCAGTTCTTC
CASSPTVGGAYNEQFF
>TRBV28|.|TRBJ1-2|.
TGTGCCAGCAAGTTAAGGGGCTTGCATGTCTATGGCTACACCTTC
CASKLRGLHVYGYTF
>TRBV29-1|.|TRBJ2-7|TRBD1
TGCAGCGTTGAAGATCCCCAGGGGGCCCACGAGCAGTACTTC
CSVEDPQGAHEQYF
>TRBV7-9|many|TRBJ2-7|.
TGTGCCAGCAGCCTCGGGGCAGGGCGAACCTACGAGCAGTACTTC
CASSLGAGRTYEQYF
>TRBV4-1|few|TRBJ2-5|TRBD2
TGCGCCAGCAGCCAAGAGCGGACTAGCGGGGGGCCCGAGACCCAGTACTTC
CASSQERTSGGPETQYF
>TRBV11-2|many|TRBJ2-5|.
TGTGCCAGCAGCTTCGGCAGGGTAGGGCAAGAGACCCAGTACTTC
CASSFGRVGQETQYF
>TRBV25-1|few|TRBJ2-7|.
TGTGCCAGCAGTGAATATGGGGGAGAGCAGTACTTC
CASSEYGGEQYF
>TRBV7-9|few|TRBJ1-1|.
TGTGCCAGCAGCTTAGAGGAAGCTTTCTTT
CASSLEEAFF
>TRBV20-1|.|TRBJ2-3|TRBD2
TGCAGTGCTAGCTACACGGGGGAGGGTGATACGCAGTATTTT
CSASYTGEGDTQYF
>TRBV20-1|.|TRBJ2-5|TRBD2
TGCAGTGCGATTCTAGCGGGGTTGGAGACCCAGTACTTC
CSAILAGLETQYF
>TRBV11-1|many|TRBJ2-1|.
TGTGCCAGCAGCTTAGACAGGGTATTGTACAATGAGCAGTTCTTC
CASSLDRVLYNEQFF
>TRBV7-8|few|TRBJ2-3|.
TGTGCCAGCAGCTTAGTCCCCTCGAGGGGAGGCACAGATACGCAGTATTTT
CASSLVPSRGGTDTQYF